A selection of T cell receptor beta chains follows, all from one sample in a study of blood T cell repertoires in COVID-19. The data were produced by immunoSEQ multiplex PCR, yet TCRdb's version contains in-frame clones alone and is incomplete. The sample lists 35,000 to 55,000 clones, approximately 86% occurring once. Specimen: peripheral blood. The receptors stem from a human donor in a cohort sampled during active COVID-19. Both conserved end residues are part of each CDR3.

cdr3_aa: CASSAQPLQGLVDGYTF
v_call: TRBV5-1
j_call: TRBJ1-2

cdr3_aa: CASSLQVGETQYF
v_call: TRBV5-4
j_call: TRBJ2-5

cdr3_aa: CASRFRDRAPAGELFF
v_call: TRBV28
j_call: TRBJ2-2

cdr3_aa: CAGDRGLITDTQYF
v_call: TRBV7-9
j_call: TRBJ2-3

cdr3_aa: CATSRGTGGLVEQYF
v_call: TRBV15
j_call: TRBJ2-7

cdr3_aa: CAISESAFGGAKNIQYF
v_call: TRBV10-3
j_call: TRBJ2-4

cdr3_aa: CASSPTDVKQYF
v_call: TRBV7-9
j_call: TRBJ2-7

cdr3_aa: CASRESGGRGYNEQFF
v_call: TRBV5-1
j_call: TRBJ2-1

cdr3_aa: CATRRLAGLSNEQFF
v_call: TRBV24-1
j_call: TRBJ2-1

cdr3_aa: CASSPGQGFTDTQYF
v_call: TRBV5-1
j_call: TRBJ2-3

cdr3_aa: CATQLRVGRGNTGELFF
v_call: TRBV7-8
j_call: TRBJ2-2

cdr3_aa: CASKTDSVMYNEQFF
v_call: TRBV6-6
j_call: TRBJ2-1

cdr3_aa: CARVGQGVNTIYF
v_call: TRBV2
j_call: TRBJ1-3

cdr3_aa: CASSSAARKGGQETQYF
v_call: TRBV5-4
j_call: TRBJ2-5

cdr3_aa: CASSVEGGASPIHEQYF
v_call: TRBV9
j_call: TRBJ2-7

cdr3_aa: CASSRDTYQPQHF
v_call: TRBV28
j_call: TRBJ1-5

cdr3_aa: CASSLGLGTEAFF
v_call: TRBV7-8
j_call: TRBJ1-1

cdr3_aa: CASRDTSGANTGELFF
v_call: TRBV19
j_call: TRBJ2-2

cdr3_aa: CASSLPGDQPQHF
v_call: TRBV7-8
j_call: TRBJ1-5

cdr3_aa: CASSIRGQPQHF
v_call: TRBV19
j_call: TRBJ1-5